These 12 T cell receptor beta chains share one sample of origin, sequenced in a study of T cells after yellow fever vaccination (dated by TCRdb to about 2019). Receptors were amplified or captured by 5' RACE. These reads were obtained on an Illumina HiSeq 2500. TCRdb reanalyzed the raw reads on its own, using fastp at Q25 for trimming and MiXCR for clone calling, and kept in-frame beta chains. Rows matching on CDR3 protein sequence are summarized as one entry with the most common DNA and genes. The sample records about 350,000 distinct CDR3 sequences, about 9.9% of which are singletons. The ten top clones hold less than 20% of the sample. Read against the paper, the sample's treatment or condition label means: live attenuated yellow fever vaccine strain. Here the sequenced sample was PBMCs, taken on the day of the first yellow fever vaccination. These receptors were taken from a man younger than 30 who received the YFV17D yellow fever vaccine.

The CDR3 DNA sequence: TGCGCCAGCAAGGAGAGCTTTAATTCACCCCTCCACTTT. Translating it yields CASKESFNSPLHF. This sequence joins TRBV5-1 and TRBJ1-6; D remains unclear. Germline assignment: CDR1 SGHRS and CDR2 YFSETQ. Trimming cost V 6 bases and J 6 bases, with 10 bases left between them. This CDR3 comprises 13 residues.

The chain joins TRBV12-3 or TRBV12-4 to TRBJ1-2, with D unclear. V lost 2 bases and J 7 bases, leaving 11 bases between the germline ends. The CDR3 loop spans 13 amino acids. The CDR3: CASSLRERGGYTF. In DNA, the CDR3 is TGTGCCAGCAGTTTAAGGGAACGGGGTGGCTACACCTTC.

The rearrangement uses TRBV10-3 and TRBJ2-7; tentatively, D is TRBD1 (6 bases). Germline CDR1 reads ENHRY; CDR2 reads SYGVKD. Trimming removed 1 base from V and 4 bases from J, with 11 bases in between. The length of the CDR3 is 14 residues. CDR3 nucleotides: TGTGCCATCAGTGAGTTCGCAGGGGAGTACGAGCAGTACTTC. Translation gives CAISEFAGEYEQYF.

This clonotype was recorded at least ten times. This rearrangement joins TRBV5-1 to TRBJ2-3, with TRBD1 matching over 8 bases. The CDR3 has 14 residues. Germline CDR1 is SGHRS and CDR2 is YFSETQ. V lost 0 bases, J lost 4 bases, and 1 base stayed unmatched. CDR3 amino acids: CASSLATGADTQYF. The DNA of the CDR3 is TGCGCCAGCAGCTTGGCGACAGGGGCAGATACGCAGTATTTT.

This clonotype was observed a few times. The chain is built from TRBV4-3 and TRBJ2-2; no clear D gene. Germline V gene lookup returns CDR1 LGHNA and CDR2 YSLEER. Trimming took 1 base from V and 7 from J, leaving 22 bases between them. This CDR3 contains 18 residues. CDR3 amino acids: CASSQVPPLEPPRGELFF. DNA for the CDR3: TGCGCCAGCAGCCAAGTACCCCCATTGGAACCCCCACGCGGGGAGCTGTTTTTT.

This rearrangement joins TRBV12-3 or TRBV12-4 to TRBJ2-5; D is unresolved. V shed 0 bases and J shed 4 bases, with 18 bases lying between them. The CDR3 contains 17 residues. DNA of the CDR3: TGTGCCAGCAGTTTAGCGCTGCCCACTGATTTGCGAGAGACCCAGTACTTC. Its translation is CASSLALPTDLRETQYF.

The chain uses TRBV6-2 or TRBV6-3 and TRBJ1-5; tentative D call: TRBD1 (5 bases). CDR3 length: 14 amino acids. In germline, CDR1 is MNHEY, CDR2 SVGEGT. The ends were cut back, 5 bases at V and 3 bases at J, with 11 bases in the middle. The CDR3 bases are TGTGCCAGCAGTCCTGACAGTAACAATCAGCCCCAGCATTTT. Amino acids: CASSPDSNNQPQHF.

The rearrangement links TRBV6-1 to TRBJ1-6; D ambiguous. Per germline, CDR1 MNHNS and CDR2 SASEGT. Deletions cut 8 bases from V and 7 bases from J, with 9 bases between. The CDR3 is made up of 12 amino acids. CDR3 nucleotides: TGTGCCAGCCGGGAACTAAATTCACCCCTCCACTTT. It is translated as CASRELNSPLHF.

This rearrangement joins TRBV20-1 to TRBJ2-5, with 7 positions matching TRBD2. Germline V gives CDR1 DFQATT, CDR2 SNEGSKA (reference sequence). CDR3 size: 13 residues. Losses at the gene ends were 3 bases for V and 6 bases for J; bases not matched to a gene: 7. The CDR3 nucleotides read TGCAGTGCTAGTATAGGGGAGGGGAAGACCCAGTACTTC. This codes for CSASIGEGKTQYF.

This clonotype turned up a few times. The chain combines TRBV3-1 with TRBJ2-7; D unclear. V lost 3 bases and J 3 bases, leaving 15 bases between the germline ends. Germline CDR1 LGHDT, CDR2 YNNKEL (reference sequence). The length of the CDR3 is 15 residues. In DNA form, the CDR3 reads TGTGCCAGCAGCCATTTTCGGTTGCGAGGCTACGAGCAGTACTTC. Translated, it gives CASSHFRLRGYEQYF.

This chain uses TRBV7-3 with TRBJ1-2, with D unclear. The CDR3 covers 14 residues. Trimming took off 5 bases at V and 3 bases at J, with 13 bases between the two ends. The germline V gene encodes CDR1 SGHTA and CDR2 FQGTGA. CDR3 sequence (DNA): TGTGCCAGCAGCGTGGACCGTTCGGACTATGGCTACACCTTC. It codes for CASSVDRSDYGYTF.

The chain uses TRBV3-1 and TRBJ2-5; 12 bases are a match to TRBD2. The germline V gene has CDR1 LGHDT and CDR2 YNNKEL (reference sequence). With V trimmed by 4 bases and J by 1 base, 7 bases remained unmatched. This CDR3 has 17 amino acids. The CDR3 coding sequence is TGTGCCAGCAGCCTATCCGGACTAGCGGGGATCCAAGAGACCCAGTACTTC. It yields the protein CASSLSGLAGIQETQYF.